These 22 T cell receptor beta chains came from one sample sequenced in a study of T cell repertoires in ileal Crohn's disease. The table came from immunoSEQ multiplex PCR; TCRdb's copy has only in-frame clones and leaves some out. The sample lists approximately 10,000 clones, approximately 85% occurring once. The sample's time point: neoterminal ileum biopsy at postoperative endoscopy, about 6 months after surgery. Sequences were obtained from ileal tissue. These receptors were taken from an adult with Crohn's disease.

This clone was detected a few times. V is TRBV10-3 and J is TRBJ1-1; the match to TRBD1 covers 8 bases. CDR3 size: 13 residues. The germline V gene encodes CDR1 ENHRY and CDR2 SYGVKD. The junction had 3 bases not matched to a gene; V was cut back by 8 bases and J by 1 base. For the CDR3, the DNA is TGTGCCATCGCGGGACAGGCGAACACTGAAGCTTTCTTT. Its translation is CAIAGQANTEAFF.

The chain employs TRBV19 and TRBJ1-5, with 7 bases fitting TRBD1. V shed 5 bases and J 5 bases; nucleotides not matched to a gene: 9. Germline V gene data show CDR1 as LNHDA and CDR2 as SQIVND (reference sequence). The CDR3 extends over 15 amino acids. In DNA, the CDR3 is TGTGCCAGTAGTCCCGACCGACAGGGTTATCAGCCCCAGCATTTT. Translating it yields CASSPDRQGYQPQHF.

The V and J genes are TRBV6-6 and TRBJ1-1; a weak D match, TRBD1 (5 bases). The CDR3 covers 13 residues. Trimming stripped 8 bases from V and 5 bases from J, with 15 bases between. CDR1 is MNHNY, CDR2 SVGAGI, per germline (reference sequence). This CDR3 reads CASRAGRETEAFF. The CDR3 region has the DNA TGTGCCAGCCGAGCGGGACGAGAAACTGAAGCTTTCTTT.

The V and J genes are TRBV18 and TRBJ1-2; 8 bases are shared with TRBD1. Germline loops: CDR1 KGHSH, CDR2 LQKENI. The J segment lost 2 bases and the V segment lost 2 bases, leaving 4 bases of the junction unmatched. The CDR3 totals 15 residues. The CDR3 DNA follows: TGTGCCAGCTCACCAAGGACAGGGACAAACTATGGCTACACCTTC. Residues: CASSPRTGTNYGYTF.

This sequence joins TRBV6-5 and TRBJ2-2; D is perhaps TRBD1 (5 bases). Trimming removed 3 bases from V and 0 bases from J, with 8 bases in between. The CDR3 spans 15 residues. In germline, CDR1 is MNHEY, CDR2 SVGAGI. The CDR3 loop reads CASSYTGANTGELFF. Written as DNA, the CDR3 is TGTGCCAGCAGTTATACAGGCGCGAACACCGGGGAGCTGTTTTTT.

This chain links TRBV2 with TRBJ2-7, with no clear D. The CDR3 is 16 amino acids. The V end lost 5 bases, the J end lost 0 bases, and 17 bases lay between the germline ends. Germline assignment: CDR1 SNHLY and CDR2 FYNNEI. CDR3 in amino acids: CASSQGQYLISYEQYF. The CDR3 bases are TGTGCCAGCAGTCAAGGCCAGTACCTCATCTCCTACGAGCAGTACTTC.

This chain joins TRBV27 and TRBJ2-1; 8 nucleotides line up with TRBD2. V gave up 5 bases and J gave up 9 bases; unmatched junction bases: 12. The CDR3 covers 15 residues. In germline, CDR1 is MNHEY, CDR2 SMNVEV (reference sequence). CDR3 coding DNA: TGTGCCAGCAGTCAAAACGGGGGGGGCACGGGTGAGCAGTTCTTC. It encodes CASSQNGGGTGEQFF.

The chain uses TRBV29-1 and TRBJ2-7; 12 bases agree with TRBD2. V lost 2 bases to trimming and J lost 5 bases; unmatched junction nucleotides: 1. This CDR3 is built from 13 residues. Germline V gene sequence: CDR1 SQVTM, CDR2 ANQGSEA. The CDR3 reads CSVERLAGDEQYF. CDR3 nucleotides: TGCAGCGTTGAAAGACTAGCGGGGGACGAGCAGTACTTC.

This rearrangement joins TRBV4-1 to TRBJ1-4; TRBD1 aligns across 7 bases. Per the germline V gene, CDR1 is MGHRA and CDR2 is YSYEKL. The V segment lost 5 bases and the J segment 2 bases; nucleotides outside the gene matches: 8. This CDR3 is 16 amino acids long. CDR3 residues: CASSKDVGGTNEKLFF. The CDR3 DNA follows: TGCGCCAGCAGCAAGGATGTAGGGGGCACTAATGAAAAACTGTTTTTT.

This chain joins TRBV18 and TRBJ2-1; possibly TRBD1 for D (6 bases). Germline V lookup: CDR1 KGHSH, CDR2 LQKENI. With 6 bases removed from V and 0 bases from J, the gap between germline ends came to 18 bases. The CDR3 has 17 residues. The CDR3 reads CASSPATGSSSYNEQFF. The CDR3 bases are TGTGCCAGCTCCCCAGCTACAGGGTCCTCCTCCTACAATGAGCAGTTCTTC.

This clone was recorded a few times. The chain employs TRBV9 and TRBJ2-7; possibly TRBD2 for D (6 bases). In germline, CDR1 is SGDLS, CDR2 YYNGEE. The germline V and J ends were trimmed by 1 base and 2 bases, with 10 bases remaining between them. The CDR3 consists of 14 residues. The CDR3 region is CASSVTGETYEQYF. The CDR3 bases are TGTGCCAGCAGCGTAACGGGGGAAACCTACGAGCAGTACTTC.

The chain combines TRBV19 with TRBJ2-5, with D tentatively TRBD1 (5 bases). V was trimmed by 1 base and J by 3 bases, leaving 6 bases between them. CDR1 and CDR2 (germline): LNHDA, SQIVND (reference sequence). The CDR3 loop spans 13 amino acids. CDR3 bases: TGTGCCAGTAGTATAGGCAGGGAAGAGACCCAGTACTTC. It yields the protein CASSIGREETQYF.

The chain combines TRBV4-2 with TRBJ2-1; the D is unclear. The CDR3 loop spans 17 amino acids. Trimming shortened V by 0 bases and J by 0 bases, and 12 bases separated the two germline ends. Germline CDR1 is LGHNA and CDR2 is YNFKEQ. Here the CDR3 DNA reads TGTGCCAGCAGCCAAGACCACTCCCTAAGCTCCTACAATGAGCAGTTCTTC. This codes for CASSQDHSLSSYNEQFF.

The chain carries TRBV5-1 and TRBJ1-1; tentative D call: TRBD1 (6 bases). The V and J ends lost 4 bases and 3 bases respectively, with 13 bases between them. The CDR3 runs 14 residues. The V gene's germline CDR1 is SGHRS and CDR2 YFSETQ. The CDR3: CASSLTGSHTEAFF. In DNA, the CDR3 is TGCGCCAGCAGCCTAACAGGGAGCCACACTGAAGCTTTCTTT.

In nucleotides, the CDR3 is TGTGCCAGCAGTGAAGAAGACGGGGGGGCCAAAAACATTCAGTACTTC. Protein product: CASSEEDGGAKNIQYF. The chain carries TRBV6-1 and TRBJ2-4; 7 bases agree with TRBD2. There are 16 residues in the CDR3. V gave up 1 base and J gave up 1 base; unmatched junction bases: 4. Germline V gene data show CDR1 as MNHNS and CDR2 as SASEGT.

This chain joins TRBV29-1 and TRBJ1-2; TRBD1 agrees at 7 bases. Per the germline V gene, CDR1 is SQVTM and CDR2 is ANQGSEA. The CDR3 has 14 amino acids. The V and J ends lost 6 bases and 5 bases, in that order; junction bases with no gene match: 12. The CDR3 reads CSVEPQGGPYGYTF. Here the CDR3 DNA reads TGCAGCGTCGAGCCTCAGGGGGGACCTTATGGCTACACCTTC.

The V and J genes are TRBV9 and TRBJ2-3; 7 nucleotides line up with TRBD2. The CDR3 length is 14 residues. Germline V gene lookup returns CDR1 SGDLS and CDR2 YYNGEE. Unmatched junction bases numbered 9, after V lost 0 bases and J lost 11 bases. For the CDR3, the DNA is TGTGCCAGCAGCGTAGGGACTAGTACTAGTAAGCAGTATTTT. This translates into CASSVGTSTSKQYF.

The chain is built from TRBV5-1 and TRBJ1-2; TRBD1 agrees at 10 bases. Looked up from germline, CDR1 is SGHRS and CDR2 is YFSETQ. There are 15 residues in the CDR3. After removal of 4 bases from V and 0 bases from J, the junction contained 3 bases not matched to a gene. CDR3 protein: CASSRDRGANYGYTF. Written as DNA, the CDR3 is TGCGCCAGCAGCCGGGACAGGGGAGCTAACTATGGCTACACCTTC.

The chain uses TRBV19 and TRBJ2-3; D call uncertain. There are 14 residues in the CDR3. Trimming removed 0 bases from V and 2 bases from J, with 6 bases in between. CDR1 is LNHDA and CDR2 is SQIVND in the germline V gene (reference sequence). The CDR3 nucleotides are TGTGCCAGTAGTATAGATCCCTTCACAGATACGCAGTATTTT. This gives the protein CASSIDPFTDTQYF.

This clone was recorded once. V is TRBV2 and J is TRBJ1-4; 10 nucleotides match TRBD1. CDR1 and CDR2 (germline): SNHLY, FYNNEI. Losses at the gene ends were 4 bases for V and 8 bases for J; bases not matched to a gene: 7. CDR3 size: 15 residues. The CDR3 DNA reads as TGTGCCAGCAGTGGACAGGGGGCCGGCACGGAAAAACTGTTTTTT. Translated, it gives CASSGQGAGTEKLFF. Full variable domain (rest looked up from reference TRBV2 and TRBJ1-4): EPEVTQTPSHQVTQMGQEVILRCVPISNHLYFYWYRQILGQKVEFLVSFYNNEISEKSEIFDDQFSVERPDGSNFTLKIRSTKLEDSAMYFCASSGQGAGTEKLFFGSGTQLSVL.

The chain uses TRBV5-6 and TRBJ2-4; TRBD1 matches 8 bases. V was pared by 0 bases and J by 0 bases, with 8 bases of the junction left unmatched. In germline, CDR1 is SGHDT, CDR2 YYEEEE. The CDR3 consists of 18 residues. CDR3 loop: CASSLAGQGAEAKNIQYF. The CDR3 DNA is TGTGCCAGCAGCTTGGCGGGCCAGGGGGCCGAAGCCAAAAACATTCAGTACTTC.

The chain recombines TRBV10-2 with TRBJ1-1, with D unresolved. V lost 0 bases to trimming and J lost 5 bases, with 13 bases between them. The CDR3 loop spans 15 amino acids. Germline values: CDR1 WSHSY, CDR2 SAAADI. The CDR3 DNA follows: TGCGCCAGCAGTGAGTCCCACGGGATGGTGACTGAAGCTTTCTTT. It encodes CASSESHGMVTEAFF.